Sequencing of this T cell receptor (beta chain) was carried out in a study of chemoradiotherapy in HPV16-positive cancers. V was clipped by 2 bases and J by 2 bases, with 11 bases between them. The CDR3 contains 15 residues. Germline assignment: CDR1 LNHDA and CDR2 SQIVND (reference sequence). Data came from immunoSEQ multiplex PCR; TCRdb stores just in-frame clones and leaves some out. The sample has roughly 15,000 clones; more than 70% are singletons. The receptor was derived from a human donor with HPV-associated anogenital cancer. Material: tumor tissue, obtained from a patient who underwent chemoradiotherapy. The rearrangement joins TRBV19 to TRBJ2-3; D gene ambiguous. CDR3 amino acids: CASSIRGSLTDTQYF. The CDR3, as DNA: TGTGCCAGTAGTATAAGAGGCTCCCTCACAGATACGCAGTATTTT.